The clone carrying this T cell receptor (beta chain) was seen just once. Antigen specificity is unknown. This entry comes from a study of T cell responses to AZD1222 COVID-19 vaccine. Study-wide findings and caveats: Mapped onto spike, vaccine-associated CD4 TCRs spanned it and were dominant at 160-218 and 743-854. Reports indicate that nearly half of spike-specific TCRs are directed at unmutated variant regions.

The CDR3 spans 16 residues. Germline CDR1 reads MGHDK; CDR2 reads SYGVNS. V lost 4 bases to trimming and J lost 3 bases; unmatched junction nucleotides: 8. Here immunoSEQ multiplex PCR was the method, and the copy in TCRdb shows in-frame clones only, minus some. This sample has more than 100,000 clones; just over 85% occur once, and the top ten carry roughly 8%. The chain combines TRBV25-1 with TRBJ2-7, with 11 bases fitting TRBD2. The receptor comes from an adult in good health. The specimen comprised peripheral blood, sampled on day 0 of AZD1222 vaccination. CDR3 coding DNA: TGTGCCAGCAGTGGCCGGCCGGGACTAGCGGACTACGAGCAGTACTTC. Protein sequence: CASSGRPGLADYEQYF.